This TCR beta chain was recovered during a study of shared clonotypes between healthy human individuals. Germline CDR1 is LGHNT and CDR2 is FRNRAP. Trimming took 5 bases from V and 5 from J, leaving 13 bases between them. The CDR3 contains 13 residues. This clone was seen only once. CD8 cells classed as naive were CD45RO-negative and positively selected for CCR7, excluding terminally differentiated effector memory CD45RA+ cells. Assay used: immunoSEQ multiplex PCR; TCRdb lists only in-frame clones, some missing. This sample has roughly 550,000 clones, with around 95% found just once. The chain uses TRBV12-5 and TRBJ2-7; D unclear. What was sequenced was naive CD8+ T cells sorted from blood. The clonotype comes from a woman under 40 in good health. DNA for the CDR3: TGTGCTAGTGGTCCAGCGTTGGGGAACGAGCAGTACTTC. Translating it yields CASGPALGNEQYF.